These T cell receptor beta chains were read from a single sample in a study of long-term antiretroviral therapy in people with HIV. Assay used: immunoSEQ multiplex PCR; TCRdb lists only in-frame clones, some missing. The sample consists of about 20,000 clones, 90% to 95% of them appearing once. The input for sequencing was unsorted PBMCs, taken 4.4 years after starting antiretroviral therapy. The receptors shown here come from a woman between 50 and 59 years old with HIV. Both conserved end residues are part of each CDR3. A D gene is named only where the DNA matches it firmly. Some rows mark clone size as missing; the rest say once, few, many or name a class of expanded clone.

V	size	D	length	J	DNA	CDR3
TRBV30	once	TRBD1	14	TRBJ1-4	TGTGCCTGGAGAAAAACAGGGGAGGATGAAAAACTGTTTTTT	CAWRKTGEDEKLFF
TRBV7-8	once	TRBD1	14	TRBJ1-2	TGTGCCAGCAGCTTAGTGGACAGGGTTGAGGGCTACACCTTC	CASSLVDRVEGYTF
TRBV11-1	NA	NA	17	TRBJ1-6	TGTGCCAGCAGCTTGGGCTCAGGAGGCTCCTATAATTCACCCCTCCACTTT	CASSLGSGGSYNSPLHF
TRBV2	NA	NA	13	TRBJ2-5	TGTGCCAGCAGTGAAAACAGACAAGAGACCCAGTACTTC	CASSENRQETQYF
TRBV2	NA	NA	13	TRBJ2-1	TGTGCCAGCAGCCTCGGCCGGGGGGCCGAGCAGTTCTTC	CASSLGRGAEQFF
TRBV4-1	NA	NA	13	TRBJ2-4	TGCGCCAGCAGCCAAGATCGGGACGGGGGTCAGTACTTC	CASSQDRDGGQYF
TRBV6-5	once	NA	12	TRBJ2-2	TGTGCCAGTACCCGTATCACCGGGGAGCTGTTTTTT	CASTRITGELFF
TRBV6-6	NA	TRBD1	15	TRBJ2-7	TGTGCCAGCAGTTACAGAGGACAGGTAGGGGGAGAGCAGTACTTC	CASSYRGQVGGEQYF
TRBV11-2	NA	NA	15	TRBJ2-7	TGTGCCAGCAGCTTAGATCGAACATCAACTGGGAAGCAGTACTTC	CASSLDRTSTGKQYF
TRBV5-4	NA	TRBD1	13	TRBJ2-1	TGTGCCAGCAGCCCCCTAGACAGGGAGAAGCAGTTCTTC	CASSPLDREKQFF
TRBV11-3	few	NA	12	TRBJ2-3	TGTGCCAGCAGTCTACAGGGAGATACGCAGTATTTT	CASSLQGDTQYF
TRBV6-5	NA	NA	16	TRBJ1-2	TGTGCCAGCAGTTACGACGGGGGACGTAGGACTATGGGCTACACCTTC	CASSYDGGRRTMGYTF
TRBV5-1	NA	TRBD2	17	TRBJ2-7	TGCGCCAGCAGCTTGGGTAGCCTAGCGGGGGACATGTACGAGCAGTACTTC	CASSLGSLAGDMYEQYF
TRBV5-4	NA	NA	13	TRBJ2-7	TGTGCCAGCAGCTTGCACCCACCGGGCGAGCAGTACTTC	CASSLHPPGEQYF
TRBV5-1	few	TRBD1	16	TRBJ1-1	TGCGCCAGCAGCTTGGGGCAGGGGGCGAGGTACTCTGAAGCTTTCTTT	CASSLGQGARYSEAFF
TRBV10-1	NA	NA	14	TRBJ2-3	TGCGCCAGCAGTGATGCGGGGGCCACAGATACGCAGTATTTT	CASSDAGATDTQYF
TRBV5-4	NA	NA	13	TRBJ2-1	TGTGCCAGCAGCTTTGGTCCGAGCAATGAGCAGTTCTTC	CASSFGPSNEQFF
TRBV10-2	NA	TRBD1	14	TRBJ2-7	TGCGCCAGCAGGACCGGGACAGGGCCCTACGAGCAGTACTTC	CASRTGTGPYEQYF
TRBV5-6	NA	TRBD2	17	TRBJ2-1	TGTGCCAGCAGCTTGTTCGCTATTGGGGGGGGGTCCAATGAGCAGTTCTTC	CASSLFAIGGGSNEQFF
TRBV18	once	NA	15	TRBJ1-6	TGTGCCAGCTCACGGTTACTCAGGGAAAATTCACCCCTCCACTTT	CASSRLLRENSPLHF
TRBV27	NA	NA	16	TRBJ2-2	TGTGCCAGCAGTGACGACAGGCGACCGAACACCGGGGAGCTGTTTTTT	CASSDDRRPNTGELFF
TRBV27	NA	TRBD1	15	TRBJ1-5	TGTGCCAGCGGTTCTCAGGACAGGTCAGGGCAGCCCCAGCATTTT	CASGSQDRSGQPQHF
TRBV4-1	NA	NA	15	TRBJ2-5	TGCGCCAGCAGCCAAGATGCGGGGACCCAAGAGACCCAGTACTTC	CASSQDAGTQETQYF
TRBV9	NA	NA	13	TRBJ2-7	TGTGCCAGCAGCGTAGATCTGGGCTTCGAGCAGTACTTC	CASSVDLGFEQYF
TRBV10-3	once	NA	14	TRBJ1-1	TGTGCCATAAAAGTCCAGGTAATGAACACTGAAGCTTTCTTT	CAIKVQVMNTEAFF
TRBV5-1	NA	TRBD2	15	TRBJ2-5	TGCGCCAGCAGCCCCCAGACTAGCGCGGTGGAGACCCAGTACTTC	CASSPQTSAVETQYF
TRBV10-1	NA	TRBD2	16	TRBJ2-1	TGCGCCAGCAGTGAGGATTTTAGCGGGGGGTACAATGAGCAGTTCTTC	CASSEDFSGGYNEQFF
TRBV7-2	NA	NA	14	TRBJ1-6	TGTGCCAGCAGCTTAGAGGCAGGTGATTCACCCCTCCACTTT	CASSLEAGDSPLHF
TRBV5-4	NA	NA	14	TRBJ1-2	TGTGCCAGCAGCTTTGATGTCAGTAACTATGGCTACACCTTC	CASSFDVSNYGYTF
TRBV4-3	NA	TRBD1	14	TRBJ2-5	TGCGCCAGCAGCCCGGGACAGCCGGGGGAGACCCAGTACTTC	CASSPGQPGETQYF
TRBV6-7	NA	NA	11	TRBJ1-1	TGTGCCAGCAGTTACAGGGGGGAAGCTTTCTTT	CASSYRGEAFF
TRBV4-3	NA	NA	15	TRBJ1-2	TGCGCCAGCAGCCAAGATGTGCGGCAGTACTATGGCTACACCTTC	CASSQDVRQYYGYTF
TRBV2	medium-sized	TRBD2	14	TRBJ2-5	TGTGCCAGCAGTTTACTAGCGTCCCAAGAGACCCAGTACTTC	CASSLLASQETQYF
TRBV27	NA	NA	15	TRBJ2-7	TGTGCCAGCAGTCTCAACCGACAGTCTACCTACGAGCAGTACTTC	CASSLNRQSTYEQYF
TRBV7-8	NA	NA	15	TRBJ1-1	TGTGCCAGCAGCTTACTGGTGAGGATGAACACTGAAGCTTTCTTT	CASSLLVRMNTEAFF
TRBV7-9	NA	TRBD2	12	TRBJ2-7	TGTGCCAGCAGCCCACGGGGGGACGAGCAGTACTTC	CASSPRGDEQYF
TRBV10-3	NA	NA	14	TRBJ1-5	TGTGCCATCAGTGAGTCCATGAGCAATCAGCCCCAGCATTTT	CAISESMSNQPQHF
TRBV7-2	NA	TRBD1	14	TRBJ1-3	TGTGCCAGCAGCTTAGCAGGACAGGGCGGCACCATATATTTT	CASSLAGQGGTIYF
TRBV6-5	NA	NA	13	TRBJ1-4	TGTGCCAGCAAACGGGGCGTTAATGAAAAACTGTTTTTT	CASKRGVNEKLFF
TRBV29-1	NA	TRBD2	13	TRBJ2-3	TGCAGCGTCACAATCGCGGGGGGGGATACGCAGTATTTT	CSVTIAGGDTQYF
TRBV2	NA	TRBD1	14	TRBJ1-2	TGTGCCAGCAGTGAAGACAGGGGGCGTTATGGCCACACCTTC	CASSEDRGRYGHTF
TRBV14	NA	TRBD2	16	TRBJ2-5	TGTGCCAGCAGCCTCGGACTAGCGGGGGGGCAAGAGACCCAGTACTTC	CASSLGLAGGQETQYF
TRBV5-4	NA	TRBD1	14	TRBJ2-7	TGTGCCAGCAGCGGGGGACAGGGGGCGTACGAGCAGTACTTC	CASSGGQGAYEQYF
TRBV5-4	once	TRBD1	15	TRBJ2-7	TGTGCCAGCAGCCCTGGGACAGGTCAGGCCTACGAGCAGTACTTC	CASSPGTGQAYEQYF
TRBV5-6	NA	TRBD1	15	TRBJ1-1	TGTGCCAGCACCTACATGGGACAGATGAACACTGAAGCTTTCTTT	CASTYMGQMNTEAFF
TRBV7-2	once	NA	15	TRBJ1-1	TGTGCCAGCAGCCCTGGGGGGGGGATGAACACTGAAGCTTTCTTT	CASSPGGGMNTEAFF
TRBV27	NA	NA	13	TRBJ1-2	TGTGCCAGCAGTTTATCGGGCCACTATGGCTACACCTTC	CASSLSGHYGYTF
TRBV11-3	NA	NA	13	TRBJ2-5	TGTGCCAGCAGCCCGGACCGGGAAGAGACCCAGTACTTC	CASSPDREETQYF
TRBV30	NA	TRBD2	15	TRBJ2-3	TGTGCCTGGAGTAAAGGACTAGTTGGTGGGGATACGCAGTATTTT	CAWSKGLVGGDTQYF
TRBV19	NA	NA	15	TRBJ2-1	TGTGCCAGTAGTACGCTACAGGGACGGGGCGATGAGCAGTTCTTC	CASSTLQGRGDEQFF
TRBV4-3	NA	NA	14	TRBJ1-4	TGCGCCAGCAGCCAAGACGCGCGGGGTGAAAAACTGTTTTTT	CASSQDARGEKLFF
TRBV6-4	NA	NA	14	TRBJ1-1	TGTGCCAGCACTCCTTCACAGGGAAGCACTGAAGCTTTCTTT	CASTPSQGSTEAFF
TRBV7-2	NA	NA	14	TRBJ2-3	TGTGCCAGCAGCTTGGAGCCGAGCACAGATACGCAGTATTTT	CASSLEPSTDTQYF
TRBV30	NA	TRBD1	11	TRBJ1-4	TGTGCCTGGAGTGTAGGGACAGAACTGTTTTTT	CAWSVGTELFF
TRBV30	NA	TRBD1	13	TRBJ1-5	TGTGCCTGGGCCCGGGACAGCGATCAGCCCCAGCATTTT	CAWARDSDQPQHF
TRBV30	NA	NA	12	TRBJ1-2	TGTGCCTGGAGCTCGCGAAACTATGGCTACACCTTC	CAWSSRNYGYTF
TRBV5-1	NA	TRBD2	15	TRBJ2-2	TGCGCCAGCAGCCCTGGACTAGCGGGGGCCGGGGAGCTGTTTTTT	CASSPGLAGAGELFF
TRBV29-1	NA	NA	14	TRBJ2-1	TGCAGCGCCGCGGGGGCAGCGGCCTACAATGAGCAGTTCTTC	CSAAGAAAYNEQFF
TRBV9	NA	NA	16	TRBJ1-2	TGTGCCAGCAGCGTAGGCCCTACGGGACCGGAGTATGGCTACACCTTC	CASSVGPTGPEYGYTF